This T cell receptor beta chain originates from a study of graft-versus-host responses after intestinal transplantation. Trimming shortened V by 5 bases and J by 0 bases, and 11 bases separated the two germline ends. Per germline, CDR1 SGHVS and CDR2 FNYEAQ. The CDR3 has 15 amino acids. Remarks on this clone: Its specificity is not known.

Libraries were prepared by immunoSEQ multiplex PCR; TCRdb keeps only in-frame clonotypes and omits some of them. The sample lists 98,000 or so clones; less than 90% were seen once. The clonotype was recovered from a human donor who received an intestinal transplant. The gene calls are TRBV7-6 and TRBJ2-1; no reliable D call. The sequences come from unstimulated CD4+ T cells sorted from spleen or lymph node cells, collected before intestinal transplant. In DNA, the CDR3 is TGTGCCAGCAGCCCGACTTCATACTCCTACAATGAGCAGTTCTTC. This codes for CASSPTSYSYNEQFF.